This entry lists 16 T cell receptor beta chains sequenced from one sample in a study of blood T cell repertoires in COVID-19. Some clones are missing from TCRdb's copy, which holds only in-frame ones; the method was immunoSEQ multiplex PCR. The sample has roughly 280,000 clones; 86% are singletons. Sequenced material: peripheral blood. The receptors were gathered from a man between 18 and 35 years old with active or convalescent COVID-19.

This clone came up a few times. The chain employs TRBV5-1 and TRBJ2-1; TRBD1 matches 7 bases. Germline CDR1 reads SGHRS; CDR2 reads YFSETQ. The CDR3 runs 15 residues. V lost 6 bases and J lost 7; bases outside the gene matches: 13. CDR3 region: CASNSQGSTRNEQFF. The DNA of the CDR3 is TGCGCCAGCAATTCACAGGGGTCGACGAGAAATGAGCAGTTCTTC.

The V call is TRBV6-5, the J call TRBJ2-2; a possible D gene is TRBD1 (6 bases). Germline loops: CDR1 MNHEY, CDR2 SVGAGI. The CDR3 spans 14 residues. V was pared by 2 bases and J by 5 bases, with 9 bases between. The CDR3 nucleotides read TGTGCCAGCAGTTACGGGGACAAAACCGGGGAGCTGTTTTTT. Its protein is CASSYGDKTGELFF.

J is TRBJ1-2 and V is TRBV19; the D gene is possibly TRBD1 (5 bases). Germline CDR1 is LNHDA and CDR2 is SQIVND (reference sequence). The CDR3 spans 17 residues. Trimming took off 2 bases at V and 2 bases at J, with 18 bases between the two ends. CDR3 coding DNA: TGTGCCAGTAGTATATCGTCCCATCTCCAGGGAAACTATGGCTACACCTTC. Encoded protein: CASSISSHLQGNYGYTF.

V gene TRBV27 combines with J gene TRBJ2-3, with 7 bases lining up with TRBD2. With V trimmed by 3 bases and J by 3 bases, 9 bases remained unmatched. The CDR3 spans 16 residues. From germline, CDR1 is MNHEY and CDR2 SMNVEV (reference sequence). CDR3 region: CASSLLGAGVTDTQYF. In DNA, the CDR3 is TGTGCCAGCAGTTTGCTAGGGGCGGGGGTAACAGATACGCAGTATTTT.

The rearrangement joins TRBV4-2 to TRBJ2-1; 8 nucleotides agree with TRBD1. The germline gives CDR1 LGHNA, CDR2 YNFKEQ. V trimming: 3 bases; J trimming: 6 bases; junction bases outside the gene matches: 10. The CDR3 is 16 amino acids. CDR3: CASSHLAGGASNEQFF. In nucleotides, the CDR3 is TGTGCCAGCAGCCATCTGGCAGGGGGCGCGAGCAATGAGCAGTTCTTC.

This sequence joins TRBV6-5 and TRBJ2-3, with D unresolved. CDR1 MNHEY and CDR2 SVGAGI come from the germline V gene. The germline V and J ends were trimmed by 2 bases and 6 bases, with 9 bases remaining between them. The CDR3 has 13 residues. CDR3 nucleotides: TGTGCCAGCAGTTACACTAAGTTCGATACGCAGTATTTT. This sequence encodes CASSYTKFDTQYF.

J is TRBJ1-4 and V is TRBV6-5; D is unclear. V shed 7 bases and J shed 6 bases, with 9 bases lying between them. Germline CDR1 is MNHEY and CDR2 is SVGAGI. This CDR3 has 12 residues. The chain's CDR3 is CASTSRDEKLFF. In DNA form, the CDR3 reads TGTGCCAGCACTTCTCGAGATGAAAAACTGTTTTTT.

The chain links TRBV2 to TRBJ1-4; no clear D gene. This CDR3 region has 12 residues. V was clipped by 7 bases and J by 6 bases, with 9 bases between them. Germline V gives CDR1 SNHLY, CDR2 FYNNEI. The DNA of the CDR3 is TGTGCCAGCATTCAGGAGGATGAAAAACTGTTTTTT. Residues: CASIQEDEKLFF. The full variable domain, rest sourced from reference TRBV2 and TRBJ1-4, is EPEVTQTPSHQVTQMGQEVILRCVPISNHLYFYWYRQILGQKVEFLVSFYNNEISEKSEIFDDQFSVERPDGSNFTLKIRSTKLEDSAMYFCASIQEDEKLFFGSGTQLSVL.

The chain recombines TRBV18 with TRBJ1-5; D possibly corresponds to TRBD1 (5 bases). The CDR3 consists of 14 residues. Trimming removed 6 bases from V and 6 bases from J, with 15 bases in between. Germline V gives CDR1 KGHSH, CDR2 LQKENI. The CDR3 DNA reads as TGTGCCAGCTCCCCGGGAGGGGAGGGTCAGCCCCAGCATTTT. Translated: CASSPGGEGQPQHF.

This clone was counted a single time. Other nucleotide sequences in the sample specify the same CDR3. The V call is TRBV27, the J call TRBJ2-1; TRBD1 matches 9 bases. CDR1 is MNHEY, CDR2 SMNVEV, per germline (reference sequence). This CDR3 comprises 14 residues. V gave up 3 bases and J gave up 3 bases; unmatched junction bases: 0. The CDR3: CASSLDRGYNEQFF. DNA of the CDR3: TGTGCCAGCAGTTTGGACAGGGGCTACAATGAGCAGTTCTTC.

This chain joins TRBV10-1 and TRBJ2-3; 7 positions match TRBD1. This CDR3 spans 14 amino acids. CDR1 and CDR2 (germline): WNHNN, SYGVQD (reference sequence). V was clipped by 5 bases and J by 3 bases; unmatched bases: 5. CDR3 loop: CASSQGQRTDTQYF. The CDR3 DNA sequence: TGCGCCAGCAGTCAGGGACAGCGAACAGATACGCAGTATTTT.

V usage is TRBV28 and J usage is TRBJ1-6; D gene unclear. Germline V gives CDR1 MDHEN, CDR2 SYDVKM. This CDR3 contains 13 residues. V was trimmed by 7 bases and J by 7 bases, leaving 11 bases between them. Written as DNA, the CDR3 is TGTGCCAGCAATCTGTATGAGAATTCACCCCTCCACTTT. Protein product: CASNLYENSPLHF.

CDR3 DNA: TGCGCCAGTTGGACAGGGAGAGAGGGCTACACCTTC. It specifies CASWTGREGYTF. This sequence joins TRBV10-1 and TRBJ1-2, with 8 bases identical to TRBD1. The CDR3 loop spans 12 amino acids. The germline V gene encodes CDR1 WNHNN and CDR2 SYGVQD (reference sequence). V dropped 9 bases and J dropped 8; count of bases not matched to a gene: 8.

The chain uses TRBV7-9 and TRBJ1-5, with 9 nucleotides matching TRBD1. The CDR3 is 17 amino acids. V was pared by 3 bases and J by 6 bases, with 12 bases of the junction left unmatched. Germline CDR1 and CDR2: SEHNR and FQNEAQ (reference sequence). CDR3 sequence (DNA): TGTGCCAGCAGCTTGGGGACAGGGTGGGGTCTAGGTCAGCCCCAGCATTTT. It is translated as CASSLGTGWGLGQPQHF. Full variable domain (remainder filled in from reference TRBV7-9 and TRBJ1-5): DTGVSQNPRHKITKRGQNVTFRCDPISEHNRLYWYRQTLGQGPEFLTYFQNEAQLEKSRLLSDRFSAERPKGSFSTLEIQRTEQGDSAMYLCASSLGTGWGLGQPQHFGDGTRLSIL.

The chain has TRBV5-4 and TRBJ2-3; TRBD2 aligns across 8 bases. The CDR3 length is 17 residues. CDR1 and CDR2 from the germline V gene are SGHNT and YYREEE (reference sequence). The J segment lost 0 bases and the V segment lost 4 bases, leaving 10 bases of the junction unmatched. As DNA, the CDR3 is TGTGCCAGCAGCCGTAAATTTAGCGGGGTCAGCACAGATACGCAGTATTTT. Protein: CASSRKFSGVSTDTQYF.

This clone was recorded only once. Here the CDR3 DNA reads TGTGCCTGGGGGGCAGTCAACACCGGGGAGCTGTTTTTT. It encodes CAWGAVNTGELFF. The chain couples TRBV30 to TRBJ2-2; TRBD1 is a possible D gene (5 bases). Germline V gene lookup returns CDR1 GTSNPN and CDR2 SVGIG (reference sequence). Trimming took off 5 bases at V and 2 bases at J, with 9 bases between the two ends. The CDR3 runs 13 residues.